The 10 T cell receptor beta chains presented below share a single source sample, sequenced in a study of human T cells and chemical hapten exposure. TCRdb used MiXCR to reprocess the RACE reads, holding one entry per CDR3 protein. Of hundreds of thousands of distinct CDR3 sequences listed, about 6% are singletons. As to time point: patch test 2, 6 weeks after DPC sensitization. Treatment in this sample: therapeutic diphenylcyclopropenone sensitization with weekly scalp DPC. This material consisted of whole blood, taken in connection with sensitization to the hapten diphenylcyclopropenone (DPC). The receptors derive from a woman between 18 and 29 years old with alopecia areata. Some clones in this sample may be carry-over from other donors' samples.

The chain recombines TRBV7-9 with TRBJ2-7; tentative D call: TRBD1 (6 bases). Trimming stripped 5 bases from V and 2 bases from J, with 13 bases between. The germline V gene has CDR1 SEHNR and CDR2 FQNEAQ (reference sequence). The CDR3 has 14 residues. DNA of the CDR3: TGTGCCAGCAGCCTACAGGGACGGCCCTACGAGCAGTACTTC. Its protein is CASSLQGRPYEQYF.

This clonotype came up a few times. The V and J genes are TRBV3-1 and TRBJ2-3, with D possibly being TRBD1 (6 bases). The CDR3 sequence is 16 residues long. Trimming stripped 2 bases from V and 4 bases from J, with 16 bases between. Germline CDR1 LGHDT, CDR2 YNNKEL (reference sequence). The CDR3 loop is CASSQNPTGNADTQYF. The CDR3 bases are TGTGCCAGCAGCCAAAACCCAACAGGGAATGCAGATACGCAGTATTTT.

The chain couples TRBV7-3 to TRBJ2-4; 9 bases are a match to TRBD1. The germline gives CDR1 SGHTA, CDR2 FQGTGA. J lost 7 bases, V lost 5 bases, and 3 bases had no gene match. The CDR3 sequence is 13 residues long. CDR3: CASSQGQGNIQYF. In nucleotides, the CDR3 is TGTGCCAGCAGCCAGGGACAGGGCAACATTCAGTACTTC.

This clonotype was counted between two and nine times. The V call is TRBV7-9, the J call TRBJ1-4, with D uncertain. CDR1 and CDR2 (germline): SEHNR, FQNEAQ (reference sequence). Trimming removed 2 bases at V and 0 bases at J, with 13 bases between. This CDR3 has 17 residues. CDR3 sequence: CASSLRRTGATNEKLFF. Written as DNA, the CDR3 is TGTGCCAGCAGCTTAAGGAGAACCGGTGCAACTAATGAAAAACTGTTTTTT.

This rearrangement joins TRBV20-1 to TRBJ2-2, with no clear D. The CDR3 has 11 residues. V dropped 7 bases and J dropped 2 bases, with 5 bases sitting between them. The germline V gene has CDR1 DFQATT and CDR2 SNEGSKA (reference sequence). The CDR3 protein is CSGGNTGELFF. CDR3 sequence (DNA): TGCAGTGGGGGTAACACCGGGGAGCTGTTTTTT.

V and J are TRBV29-1 and TRBJ2-1; D may match TRBD1 or TRBD2 (5 bases each). The CDR3 totals 13 residues. Trimming removed 4 bases from V and 6 bases from J, with 13 bases in between. Germline lookup yields CDR1 SQVTM and CDR2 ANQGSEA. The CDR3 bases are TGCAGCGTTGTGGGGACGCCTCCCAATGAGCAGTTCTTC. Translating gives CSVVGTPPNEQFF.

The rearrangement links TRBV11-2 to TRBJ2-5; D is ambiguous. This CDR3 is 14 amino acids long. With 1 base removed from V and 0 bases from J, the gap between germline ends came to 6 bases. Germline V gene sequence: CDR1 SGHAT, CDR2 FQNNGV. CDR3 DNA: TGTGCCAGCAGCTTAGGGCACTACCAAGAGACCCAGTACTTC. Protein: CASSLGHYQETQYF.

This chain uses TRBV14 with TRBJ2-1; tentative D call: TRBD2 (5 bases). Trimming stripped 1 base from V and 8 bases from J, with 9 bases between. This CDR3 has 13 residues. In germline, CDR1 is SGHDN, CDR2 FVKESK. This CDR3 is CASSQGRGYEQFF. In DNA form, the CDR3 reads TGTGCCAGCAGCCAAGGTCGAGGGTATGAGCAGTTCTTC.

Many counts were recorded for this clonotype. The V gene is TRBV20-1, the J gene TRBJ1-1; 9 bases line up with TRBD1. The CDR3 has 15 amino acids. The J segment lost 0 bases and the V segment lost 4 bases, leaving 6 bases of the junction unmatched. Per the germline V gene, CDR1 is DFQATT and CDR2 is SNEGSKA (reference sequence). The DNA for the CDR3 is TGCAGTGCTAAGGGACAGGGAGAGATGAACACTGAAGCTTTCTTT. Translation: CSAKGQGEMNTEAFF.

This clonotype showed up just a few times. The rearrangement joins TRBV9 to TRBJ2-6; D is unclear. Germline lookup yields CDR1 SGDLS and CDR2 YYNGEE. Deletions cut 1 base from V and 0 bases from J, with 5 bases between. The CDR3 totals 15 residues. The chain's CDR3 is CASSVKPSGANVLTF. The DNA for the CDR3 is TGTGCCAGCAGCGTAAAGCCCTCTGGGGCCAACGTCCTGACTTTC.